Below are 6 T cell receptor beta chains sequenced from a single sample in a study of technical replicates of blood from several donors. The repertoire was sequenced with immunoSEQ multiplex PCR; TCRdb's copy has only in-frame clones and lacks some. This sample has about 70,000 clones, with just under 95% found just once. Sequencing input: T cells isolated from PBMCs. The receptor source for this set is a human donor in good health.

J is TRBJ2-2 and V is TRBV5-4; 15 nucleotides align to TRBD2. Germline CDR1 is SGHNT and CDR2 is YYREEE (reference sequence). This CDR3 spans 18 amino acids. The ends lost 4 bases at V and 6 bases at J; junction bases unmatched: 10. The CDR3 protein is CASSLWTSGRAVAGELFF. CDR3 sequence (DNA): TGTGCCAGCAGCCTGTGGACTAGCGGGAGGGCGGTGGCCGGGGAGCTGTTTTTT. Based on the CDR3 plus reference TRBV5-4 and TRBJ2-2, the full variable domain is ETGVTQSPTHLIKTRGQQVTLRCSSQSGHNTVSWYQQALGQGPQFIFQYYREEENGRGNFPPRFSGLQFPNYSSELNVNALELDDSALYLCASSLWTSGRAVAGELFFGEGSRLTVL.

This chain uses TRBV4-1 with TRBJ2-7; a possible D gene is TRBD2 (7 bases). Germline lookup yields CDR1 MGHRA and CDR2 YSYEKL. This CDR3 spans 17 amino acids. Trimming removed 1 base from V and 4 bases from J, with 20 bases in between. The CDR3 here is CASSQVLLTGRAYEQYF. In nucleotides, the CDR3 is TGCGCCAGCAGCCAAGTCCTGTTAACAGGGAGGGCGTACGAGCAGTACTTC.

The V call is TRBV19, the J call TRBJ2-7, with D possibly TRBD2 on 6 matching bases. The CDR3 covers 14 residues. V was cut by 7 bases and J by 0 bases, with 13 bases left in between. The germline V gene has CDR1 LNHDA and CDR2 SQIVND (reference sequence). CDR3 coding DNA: TGTGCCAGTAATAATAGCGGTACCTCCTACGAGCAGTACTTC. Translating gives CASNNSGTSYEQYF.

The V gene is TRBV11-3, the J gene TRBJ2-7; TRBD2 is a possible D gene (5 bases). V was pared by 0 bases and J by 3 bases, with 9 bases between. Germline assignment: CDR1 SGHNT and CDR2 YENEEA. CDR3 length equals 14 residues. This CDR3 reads CASSLDLTSYEQYF. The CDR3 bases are TGTGCCAGCAGCTTAGACCTCACTAGCTACGAGCAGTACTTC.

CDR3 coding DNA: TGTGCCAGCAGCTTTTCTAGCTCCTACGAGCAGTACTTC. Translating it yields CASSFSSSYEQYF. V gene TRBV7-2 combines with J gene TRBJ2-7; no reliable D call. V was trimmed by 3 bases and J by 0 bases, leaving 6 bases between them. The CDR3 sequence is 13 residues long. Per the germline V gene, CDR1 is SGHTA and CDR2 is FQGNSA.

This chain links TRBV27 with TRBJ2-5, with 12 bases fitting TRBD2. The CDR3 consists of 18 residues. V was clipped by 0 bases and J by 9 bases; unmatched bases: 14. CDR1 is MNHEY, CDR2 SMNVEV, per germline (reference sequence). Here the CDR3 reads CASSLSATSGSFLGAQYF. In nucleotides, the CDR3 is TGTGCCAGCAGTTTATCCGCGACTAGCGGGAGCTTCCTGGGGGCCCAGTACTTC.